This is a list of T cell receptor beta chains from one sample in a study of cytomegalovirus exposure and HLA in healthy donors. Libraries were prepared by immunoSEQ multiplex PCR; TCRdb keeps only in-frame clonotypes and omits some of them. In the table there are about 150,000 clones, 75% to 90% of which are singletons. The sequencing sample was made of PBMCs. The receptors originated from a woman aged 18-35 years in good health and CMV-seropositive. The CDR3 runs from the conserved cysteine through the conserved F or W. Clone size appears in some rows only: once, few, many, or a class for an expanded clone.

j_call: TRBJ2-3; v_call: TRBV7-9; clone_size: -; cdr3_aa: CASSGGSGGLTDTQYF
j_call: TRBJ2-1; v_call: TRBV7-9; clone_size: -; cdr3_aa: CASSLARSGESYNEQFF
j_call: TRBJ2-5; v_call: TRBV28; clone_size: -; cdr3_aa: CASTLAGARPVETQYF
j_call: TRBJ1-2; v_call: TRBV6-1; clone_size: -; cdr3_aa: CASSDPWIQGTPLDYGYTF
j_call: TRBJ1-1; v_call: TRBV9; clone_size: once; cdr3_aa: CASSLDRDTEAFF
j_call: TRBJ2-7; v_call: TRBV7-9; clone_size: -; cdr3_aa: CASSILTGSEQYF
j_call: TRBJ1-4; v_call: TRBV15; clone_size: -; cdr3_aa: CATSRDGGHNEKLFF
j_call: TRBJ1-6; v_call: TRBV28; clone_size: -; cdr3_aa: CASNRESYNSPLHF
j_call: TRBJ2-7; v_call: TRBV6-5; clone_size: -; cdr3_aa: CASSTTGEQYF
j_call: TRBJ1-3; v_call: TRBV6-6; clone_size: medium-sized; cdr3_aa: CASTLNSGNTIYF
j_call: TRBJ2-5; v_call: TRBV7-2; clone_size: -; cdr3_aa: CASSLVVLESQTQYF
j_call: TRBJ2-6; v_call: TRBV28; clone_size: few; cdr3_aa: CASSLARTGGANVLTF
j_call: TRBJ1-1; v_call: TRBV28; clone_size: -; cdr3_aa: CASSPRRNTEAFF
j_call: TRBJ2-5; v_call: TRBV21-1; clone_size: -; cdr3_aa: CASSKGPSKETQYF
j_call: TRBJ2-7; v_call: TRBV19; clone_size: -; cdr3_aa: CASSMTGGNEQYF
j_call: TRBJ2-5; v_call: TRBV30; clone_size: -; cdr3_aa: CAWSLLGVETQYF
j_call: TRBJ1-1; v_call: TRBV7-3; clone_size: once; cdr3_aa: CASSFRSGGGTEAFF
j_call: TRBJ1-6; v_call: TRBV14; clone_size: -; cdr3_aa: CASSLISGTVNSPLHF
j_call: TRBJ1-2; v_call: TRBV18; clone_size: -; cdr3_aa: CASSPLAGGGDGYTF
j_call: TRBJ2-7; v_call: TRBV7-9; clone_size: -; cdr3_aa: CASSRAYEQYF
j_call: TRBJ1-3; v_call: TRBV30; clone_size: -; cdr3_aa: CAWSVSPRAGNTIYF
j_call: TRBJ1-2; v_call: TRBV7-9; clone_size: -; cdr3_aa: CASSLVGHRTGGGYTF
j_call: TRBJ2-3; v_call: TRBV19; clone_size: -; cdr3_aa: CASSIGRGQYF
j_call: TRBJ2-1; v_call: TRBV27; clone_size: -; cdr3_aa: CASSFAGNEQFF